The rows below give T cell receptor beta chains drawn from one sample of a study of T cell responses to AZD1222 COVID-19 vaccine. Libraries were prepared by immunoSEQ multiplex PCR; TCRdb keeps only in-frame clonotypes and omits some of them. Among some 140,000 clones listed, more than 75% were seen once. The specimen was peripheral blood, collected on day 0 of AZD1222 vaccination. The receptors come from an adult in good health. The CDR3 runs from the conserved cysteine through the conserved F or W. D genes are given only for firm matches. Part of the rows lack a size; the others show once, few, many or a class for expanded clones.

v_gene	d_gene	abundance	j_gene	len	CDR3aa	CDR3nt
TRBV7-7	TRBD1	NA	TRBJ2-7	13	CASSKRTGGEQYF	TGTGCTAGCAGCAAACGGACAGGGGGCGAGCAGTACTTC
TRBV11-3	NA	NA	TRBJ2-6	16	CASSLDSPSGANVLTF	TGTGCCAGCAGCTTAGACAGTCCCTCTGGGGCCAACGTCCTGACTTTC
TRBV3-1/TRBV3-2	NA	NA	TRBJ2-5	15	CASSQVRDYQETQYF	TGTGCCAGCAGCCAAGTACGGGACTACCAAGAGACCCAGTACTTC
TRBV30	NA	NA	TRBJ1-6	13	CAWSSILNSPLHF	TGTGCCTGGAGTTCTATCTTAAATTCACCCCTCCACTTT
TRBV10-3	NA	NA	TRBJ1-1	12	CAIRDYMTEAFF	TGTGCCATCAGGGATTATATGACTGAAGCTTTCTTT
TRBV11-2	NA	NA	TRBJ1-5	14	CASSLPGPHQPQHF	TGTGCCAGCAGCCTACCGGGTCCCCATCAGCCCCAGCATTTT
TRBV4-2	NA	NA	TRBJ2-2	17	CASSRKGPLKGTGELFF	TGTGCCAGCAGCCGGAAGGGTCCCCTCAAGGGCACCGGGGAGCTGTTTTTT
TRBV2	TRBD1	NA	TRBJ1-1	16	CASGEGQGRGYTEAFF	TGTGCCAGCGGGGAGGGACAGGGGAGAGGGTACACTGAAGCTTTCTTT
TRBV7-7	NA	NA	TRBJ2-5	18	CASSLAREQGDLQETQYF	TGTGCTAGCAGCTTAGCGCGGGAACAGGGAGACCTCCAAGAGACCCAGTACTTC
TRBV11-2	NA	NA	TRBJ2-3	17	CASSLEATTRSTDTQYF	TGTGCCAGCAGCTTGGAAGCGACTACCCGAAGCACAGATACGCAGTATTTT
TRBV6-5	TRBD1	NA	TRBJ1-2	12	CASRAGGYGYTF	TGTGCCAGCAGGGCAGGGGGATATGGCTACACCTTC
TRBV19	NA	NA	TRBJ2-3	13	CASSPGSTDTQYF	TGTGCCAGTAGTCCCGGATCCACAGATACGCAGTATTTT
TRBV11-3	NA	NA	TRBJ1-2	15	CASSLLTGQTYGYTF	TGTGCCAGCAGCTTACTCACGGGCCAGACCTATGGCTACACCTTC
TRBV19	NA	NA	TRBJ1-4	15	CASRPPGGFNEKLFF	TGTGCCAGTAGGCCCCCCGGGGGGTTCAATGAAAAACTGTTTTTT
TRBV19	NA	NA	TRBJ1-2	13	CASSISDSYGYTF	TGTGCCAGTAGTATCTCGGACAGCTATGGCTACACCTTC
TRBV7-9	NA	NA	TRBJ2-7	15	CASSLVTGFSYEQYF	TGTGCCAGCAGCTTAGTAACAGGTTTCTCCTACGAGCAGTACTTC
TRBV19	TRBD2	NA	TRBJ2-1	14	CASSSGRGYNEQFF	TGTGCCAGTAGTAGCGGGAGGGGGTACAATGAGCAGTTCTTC
TRBV28	TRBD1	NA	TRBJ1-2	11	CASGQARGYTF	TGTGCCAGCGGACAGGCGCGAGGCTACACCTTC
TRBV5-1	NA	NA	TRBJ1-2	15	CASSLGDIANYGYTF	TGCGCCAGCAGCTTGGGGGACATCGCTAACTATGGCTACACCTTC
TRBV4-1	NA	NA	TRBJ1-1	11	CASSLNTEAFF	TGCGCCAGCAGCCTTAACACTGAAGCTTTCTTT
TRBV9	NA	once	TRBJ2-1	14	CASGRAVSYNEQFF	TGTGCCAGCGGACGAGCGGTCTCCTACAATGAGCAGTTCTTC
TRBV5-1	NA	NA	TRBJ1-2	14	CASSLLGAEGGYTF	TGCGCCAGCAGCTTATTGGGGGCCGAAGGTGGCTACACCTTC
TRBV12-3/TRBV12-4	NA	NA	TRBJ1-6	12	CASSLFNSPLHF	TGTGCCAGCAGCCTTTTTAATTCACCCCTCCACTTT
TRBV27	TRBD1	NA	TRBJ1-1	14	CASRGTGGRTEAFF	TGTGCCAGCAGGGGGACAGGTGGGCGCACTGAAGCTTTCTTT
TRBV6-1	TRBD2	NA	TRBJ2-1	15	CASSEGSGGAGGQFF	TGTGCCAGCAGTGAAGGAAGCGGGGGGGCCGGCGGGCAGTTCTTC
TRBV9	NA	NA	TRBJ2-7	14	CASSVVPHSYEQYF	TGTGCCAGCAGCGTAGTACCGCACTCCTACGAGCAGTACTTC
TRBV5-6	TRBD1	NA	TRBJ2-7	14	CASRYTGGKGEQYF	TGTGCCAGCAGGTACACAGGGGGCAAAGGGGAGCAGTACTTC
TRBV5-1	TRBD1	once	TRBJ1-1	12	CASSGGQGDIRF	TGCGCCAGCAGCGGGGGACAGGGGGACATACGATTT
TRBV6-2/TRBV6-3	NA	NA	TRBJ1-5	16	CASSNGLPWDDQPQHF	TGTGCCAGCAGCAACGGCCTCCCGTGGGACGATCAGCCCCAGCATTTT
TRBV7-9	NA	NA	TRBJ1-2	15	CASSLVVGDVYGYTF	TGTGCCAGCAGCTTAGTGGTTGGGGACGTCTATGGCTACACCTTC
TRBV25-1	NA	NA	TRBJ1-2	12	CATNTVLYGYTF	TGTGCCACCAACACGGTTCTGTATGGCTACACCTTC
TRBV5-8	NA	NA	TRBJ1-1	14	CASSPRQGDTEAFF	TGTGCCAGCAGCCCCAGGCAGGGAGACACTGAAGCTTTCTTT
TRBV29-1	TRBD1	NA	TRBJ2-5	12	CSSRQGYETQYF	TGCAGCTCTAGACAGGGGTATGAGACCCAGTACTTC
TRBV5-1	NA	NA	TRBJ1-4	13	CASRGLPNEKLFF	TGCGCCAGCAGGGGGCTACCTAATGAAAAACTGTTTTTT
TRBV5-5	NA	NA	TRBJ1-2	12	CASSLDSYGYTF	TGTGCCAGCAGCTTGGACAGCTATGGCTACACCTTC
TRBV6-2/TRBV6-3	TRBD1	NA	TRBJ2-7	14	CASSGQGNLGEQYF	TGTGCCAGCAGTGGACAGGGGAATTTGGGCGAGCAGTACTTC
TRBV7-2	TRBD1	NA	TRBJ1-4	16	CASSARGVPRFEKLFF	TGTGCCAGCAGCGCCAGGGGGGTCCCTAGGTTTGAAAAACTGTTTTTT
TRBV19	TRBD2	NA	TRBJ2-5	18	CASSIAGTSGVNQETQYF	TGTGCCAGTAGTATAGCCGGGACTAGCGGGGTAAACCAAGAGACCCAGTACTTC
TRBV13	NA	NA	TRBJ1-2	14	CASSLGAGDYGYTF	TGTGCCAGCAGCTTAGGGGCAGGGGACTATGGCTACACCTTC
TRBV3-1/TRBV3-2	NA	NA	TRBJ1-3	13	CASSPTGGNTIYF	TGTGCCAGCAGCCCAACAGGCGGAAACACCATATATTTT
TRBV3-1/TRBV3-2	TRBD2	NA	TRBJ2-3	17	CASSQGGTSGGGWTQYF	TGTGCCAGCAGCCAAGGCGGAACTAGCGGGGGGGGTTGGACGCAGTATTTT
TRBV3-1/TRBV3-2	TRBD2	few	TRBJ2-3	14	CASSQGRGVNTQYF	TGTGCCAGCAGCCAAGGACGGGGGGTTAATACGCAGTATTTT
TRBV12-3/TRBV12-4	NA	NA	TRBJ1-2	13	CASSLTGVYGYTF	TGTGCCAGCAGTTTGACGGGAGTGTATGGCTACACCTTC
TRBV2	TRBD1	NA	TRBJ1-5	14	CASSVQGASQPQHF	TGTGCCAGCAGTGTACAGGGGGCAAGTCAGCCCCAGCATTTT
TRBV27	NA	few	TRBJ1-6	14	CASSWSSLNSPLHF	TGTGCCAGCAGTTGGAGTTCCCTTAATTCACCCCTCCACTTT
TRBV5-1	TRBD1	NA	TRBJ1-2	13	CASSLGQGNGYTF	TGCGCCAGCAGCTTGGGACAGGGAAACGGCTACACCTTC
TRBV4-1	NA	NA	TRBJ2-5	15	CASSQDLGWEETQYF	TGCGCCAGCAGCCAAGATCTCGGGTGGGAAGAGACCCAGTACTTC
TRBV5-5	NA	few	TRBJ1-6	15	CASSPTQGSASPLHF	TGTGCCAGCAGCCCAACACAGGGATCAGCTTCACCCCTCCACTTT
TRBV28	NA	NA	TRBJ2-1	12	CASIGRIPSQFF	TGTGCCAGCATAGGCAGAATTCCCTCACAGTTCTTC
TRBV4-3	NA	NA	TRBJ1-4	11	CASSGDEKLFF	TGCGCCAGTTCAGGGGATGAAAAACTGTTTTTT